This entry features one T cell receptor (beta chain) sequence. Antigen specificity is unknown. Repertoires were generated with immunoSEQ multiplex PCR, while TCRdb's copy carries only in-frame clones and drops some. The table includes more than 50,000 clones, 90% to 95% detected once. The sample is drawn from a study of cytomegalovirus exposure and HLA in healthy donors. Separate from the roughly 670-subject first cohort, the roughly 120-subject validation cohort was the one that the donors belonged to. General observations from the study: Subsequent analysis showed first-cohort TCR clusters tending to co-occur in some 120 validation repertoires. Cytomegalovirus association was assigned to more than 150 TCR beta chains. Usually a TCR sequence was rare, but some public TCRs were found in many donors.

The CDR3 sequence is 13 residues long. J lost 12 bases, V lost 5 bases, and 8 bases had no gene match. Germline assignment: CDR1 MRHNA and CDR2 SNTAGT. The chain carries TRBV6-4 and TRBJ2-1; 9 bases are shared with TRBD1. Sequenced material: PBMCs. The receptor was derived from a woman in her 30s in good health and CMV-seronegative. The CDR3 here is CASSPGQGSGQFF. As DNA, the CDR3 is TGTGCCAGCAGTCCGGGACAGGGTTCGGGGCAGTTCTTC.